Each of the 11 T cell receptor beta chains below was sequenced from the same sample in a study of T-cell reconstitution after alpha-beta-depleted transplantation in children. The TCRbeta library was prepared with unique molecular identifiers. In TCRdb, the PCR reads were re-called with MiXCR into one record per CDR3 protein. The sample includes 350,000 to 500,000 distinct CDR3 sequences, over 40% seen only once; the top ten take roughly 27%. The material sequenced was PBMCs, taken before TCRalphabeta/CD19-depleted stem cell transplant. Receptors were obtained from a girl aged 2 to 9 with aplastic anemia, due to receive a stem cell transplant.

The V and J genes are TRBV7-6 and TRBJ2-3; 10 bases match TRBD2. The germline gives CDR1 SGHVS, CDR2 FNYEAQ. The CDR3 spans 16 residues. V lost 5 bases, J lost 3 bases, and 8 bases stayed unmatched. DNA of the CDR3: TGTGCCAGCAGCCGGGGGGCTAGCGGGAGAACAGATACGCAGTATTTT. Translated, it gives CASSRGASGRTDTQYF.

This clonotype was seen ten or more times. The chain uses TRBV5-1 and TRBJ2-5; a weak D match, TRBD1 (6 bases). This CDR3 contains 13 residues. Germline CDR1 is SGHRS and CDR2 is YFSETQ. Trimming cost V 0 bases and J 9 bases, with 12 bases left between them. The CDR3 nucleotides read TGCGCCAGCAGCTTGGATGGACAGTCTCCCCAGTACTTC. This gives the protein CASSLDGQSPQYF.

CDR3: CASSFPGRSNEQFF. The CDR3 nucleotides are TGTGCCAGCAGCTTTCCCGGACGGAGCAATGAGCAGTTCTTC. The rearrangement uses TRBV7-8 and TRBJ2-1; D remains ambiguous. Trimming left V 3 bases short and J 6 bases short, with 12 bases between. CDR1 and CDR2 (germline): SGHVS, FQNEAQ. This CDR3 has 14 residues.

This clonotype was recorded a few times. This chain joins TRBV6-2 or TRBV6-3 and TRBJ1-1; D uncertain. V lost 5 bases to trimming and J lost 1 base, with 14 bases between them. Germline-derived CDR1 and CDR2 are MNHEY and SVGEGT. The length of the CDR3 is 15 residues. The CDR3 here is CASSLRGLGNTEAFF. The CDR3 nucleotides read TGTGCCAGCAGTCTCCGGGGTTTGGGGAACACTGAAGCTTTCTTT.

This clonotype was observed at least ten times. The chain joins TRBV6-5 to TRBJ1-5; 9 bases agree with TRBD1. The CDR3 is 15 residues long. Germline loops: CDR1 MNHEY, CDR2 SVGAGI. J gave up 2 bases and V 6 bases, and 5 bases lay outside the gene matches. The CDR3 DNA reads as TGTGCCAGCAGCAGGGGACAGGGCGGCAATCAGCCCCAGCATTTT. Protein product: CASSRGQGGNQPQHF.

This CDR3 is CSASGHSTNEKLFF. In DNA form, the CDR3 reads TGCAGTGCTAGTGGACATTCAACTAATGAAAAACTGTTTTTT. The V and J genes are TRBV20-1 and TRBJ1-4, with a tentative D call TRBD1 (5 bases). CDR1 is DFQATT and CDR2 is SNEGSKA in the germline V gene (reference sequence). The V gene lost 3 bases and the J gene lost 0 bases, with 8 bases spanning the gap. CDR3 length equals 14 residues.

V is TRBV6-5 and J is TRBJ2-7, with 7 bases lining up with TRBD2. CDR3 length: 14 amino acids. Germline CDR1 is MNHEY and CDR2 is SVGAGI. V shed 0 bases and J 2 bases; nucleotides not matched to a gene: 1. The CDR3 is CASSYSGTTYEQYF. The CDR3 nucleotides are TGTGCCAGCAGTTACTCGGGGACTACCTACGAGCAGTACTTC.

The sample holds many counts of this clonotype. The chain employs TRBV29-1 and TRBJ2-7; 12 nucleotides match TRBD2. This CDR3 region has 18 residues. With V trimmed by 6 bases and J by 1 base, 16 bases remained unmatched. Germline V gene lookup returns CDR1 SQVTM and CDR2 ANQGSEA. CDR3 sequence: CSVIGGFSTSGRSYEQYF. In DNA, the CDR3 is TGCAGCGTCATAGGGGGATTTTCTACTAGCGGGAGGTCCTACGAGCAGTACTTC.

This clonotype was observed a single time. The chain combines TRBV20-1 with TRBJ2-7, with 13 bases matching TRBD2. Germline V gives CDR1 DFQATT, CDR2 SNEGSKA (reference sequence). V lost 0 bases and J lost 6; bases outside the gene matches: 2. There are 14 residues in the CDR3. This chain's CDR3 is CSAREGLAGLEQYF. CDR3 sequence (DNA): TGCAGTGCTAGAGAGGGACTAGCGGGACTCGAGCAGTACTTC.

Concerning this clonotype itself: A read error may account for a junction end that differs from germline. The gene calls are TRBV6-1 and TRBJ1-2; weak D call: TRBD1 (5 bases). CDR3 length: 16 residues. Germline CDR1 MNHNS, CDR2 SASEGT. The CDR3 DNA is TGTGCCAGCAGTGAAACCCCCAGGGAGTCTAACTATGGCTCCACCTTC. It is translated as CASSETPRESNYGSTF.

The chain employs TRBV5-1 and TRBJ2-7, with 8 bases matching TRBD2. The CDR3 sequence is 13 residues long. V lost 3 bases to trimming and J lost 5 bases; unmatched junction nucleotides: 4. Germline lookup yields CDR1 SGHRS and CDR2 YFSETQ. The CDR3: CASSWTSWDEQYF. Here the CDR3 DNA reads TGCGCCAGCAGCTGGACTAGCTGGGACGAGCAGTACTTC.